Listed here are 22 T cell receptor beta chains from one sample, sequenced in a study of T-cell reconstitution after alpha-beta-depleted transplantation in children. This sample's TCRbeta library carried unique molecular identifier barcodes. TCRdb re-derived calls from the PCR reads in MiXCR, one entry per CDR3 protein. The data show over 85,000 distinct CDR3 sequences, approximately 8% seen once. Sequenced here: PBMCs, sampled before TCRalphabeta/CD19-depleted stem cell transplant. Receptors were obtained from a boy aged 2 to 10 with acute lymphoblastic leukemia, due to receive a stem cell transplant.

The table lists this clonotype with many counts. The genes are TRBV5-6 and TRBJ2-1; D is perhaps TRBD2 (6 bases). Trimming removed 0 bases from V and 4 bases from J, with 17 bases in between. Germline V lookup: CDR1 SGHDT, CDR2 YYEEEE. The CDR3 extends over 17 amino acids. CDR3 residues: CASSLEGWAGGYNEQFF. In DNA form, the CDR3 reads TGTGCCAGCAGCTTGGAGGGTTGGGCCGGGGGTTACAATGAGCAGTTCTTC.

This clonotype was recorded at least ten times. The chain joins TRBV5-1 to TRBJ2-3; 12 nucleotides match TRBD1. This CDR3 comprises 16 residues. After removal of 3 bases from V and 2 bases from J, the junction contained 4 bases not matched to a gene. Per germline, CDR1 SGHRS and CDR2 YFSETQ. CDR3 DNA: TGCGCCAGCAGCTCCGGGGACAGGGGGCTCACAGATACGCAGTATTTT. This sequence encodes CASSSGDRGLTDTQYF.

This clonotype came up a few times. V and J are TRBV6-1 and TRBJ2-7; D tentatively fits TRBD1 or TRBD2 (5 bases each). CDR3 length equals 13 residues. With 6 bases removed from V and 4 bases from J, the gap between germline ends came to 13 bases. Germline V gives CDR1 MNHNS, CDR2 SASEGT. CDR3 nucleotides: TGTGCCAGCAGAAAAGGGACGGTGTACGAGCAGTACTTC. Protein product: CASRKGTVYEQYF.

This clonotype showed up just a few times. The chain links TRBV25-1 to TRBJ1-6, with a weak D call TRBD1 (6 bases). CDR3 length equals 15 residues. Germline values: CDR1 MGHDK, CDR2 SYGVNS. Trimming removed 2 bases at V and 8 bases at J, with 13 bases between. The CDR3, as DNA: TGTGCCAGCAGTGAAGGGGAAGGGGGTGATTCACCCCTCCACTTT. Translation: CASSEGEGGDSPLHF. The full variable domain, with the rest looked up from reference TRBV25-1 and TRBJ1-6, is EADIYQTPRYLVIGTGKKITLECSQTMGHDKMYWYQQDPGMELHLIHYSYGVNSTEKGDLSSESTVSRIRTEHFPLTLESARPSHTSQYLCASSEGEGGDSPLHFGNGTRLTVT.

This clonotype showed up many times. The gene calls are TRBV4-3 and TRBJ2-1, with 9 bases matching TRBD1. The germline V gene encodes CDR1 LGHNA and CDR2 YSLEER. There are 17 residues in the CDR3. The V and J ends lost 4 bases and 6 bases, in that order; junction bases with no gene match: 13. The CDR3 nucleotides read TGCGCCAGCAGCCTAAGCTCAACAGGGGGCATCGGCAATGAGCAGTTCTTC. Protein product: CASSLSSTGGIGNEQFF.

The CDR3 here is CASSLGQPLTGNTGELFF. The CDR3 bases are TGTGCCAGCAGCTTGGGCCAGCCTCTAACTGGAAACACCGGGGAGCTGTTTTTT. The chain links TRBV7-7 to TRBJ2-2; D is uncertain. The CDR3 is 18 residues long. Germline assignment: CDR1 SSHAT and CDR2 FNYEAQ (reference sequence). The V gene lost 3 bases and the J gene lost 2 bases, with 19 bases spanning the gap. Using reference TRBV7-7 and TRBJ2-2 for the parts outside the CDR3, the full variable domain is GAGVSQSPRYKVTKRGQDVTLRCDPISSHATLYWYQQALGQGPEFLTYFNYEAQPDKSGLPSDRFSAERPEGSISTLTIQRTEQRDSAMYRCASSLGQPLTGNTGELFFGEGSRLTVL.

This clonotype was detected a few times. The chain has TRBV12-3 or TRBV12-4 and TRBJ1-1; no reliable D call. This CDR3 comprises 14 residues. V shed 1 base and J shed 4 bases, with 10 bases lying between them. In nucleotides, the CDR3 is TGTGCCAGCAGTTTAGGACACAGCTCCACTGAAGCTTTCTTT. Its protein is CASSLGHSSTEAFF.

This sequence joins TRBV7-6 and TRBJ1-3, with D possibly matching TRBD1 (6 bases). Germline lookup yields CDR1 SGHVS and CDR2 FNYEAQ. This CDR3 region has 16 residues. The V end was cut by 7 bases, the J end by 0 bases, with 16 bases between. The chain's CDR3 is CASTSGVNPSGNTIYF. The CDR3 bases are TGTGCCAGCACCTCAGGGGTAAACCCCTCTGGAAACACCATATATTTT.

The sample holds a few counts of this clonotype. The chain links TRBV14 to TRBJ2-3, with D tentatively TRBD2 (6 bases). The CDR3 runs 16 residues. Trimming stripped 3 bases from V and 2 bases from J, with 15 bases between. The germline CDR1 and CDR2 sequences are SGHDN and FVKESK. As DNA, the CDR3 is TGTGCCAGCAGCCAGACTAGTCGGCAGTACACAGATACGCAGTATTTT. This encodes CASSQTSRQYTDTQYF.

Ten or more counts support this clonotype. The V and J genes are TRBV7-8 and TRBJ1-3; 9 nucleotides align to TRBD1. Trimming cost V 5 bases and J 4 bases; bases outside gene matches: 6. Germline values: CDR1 SGHVS, CDR2 FQNEAQ. The CDR3 length is 15 residues. This CDR3 is CASSPGTGKGNTIYF. CDR3 nucleotides: TGTGCCAGCAGCCCAGGGACAGGGAAAGGAAACACCATATATTTT.

This clonotype was seen at least ten times. This chain connects TRBV7-2 to TRBJ1-2, with 9 bases aligning to TRBD1. V gave up 6 bases and J gave up 3 bases; unmatched junction bases: 5. CDR3 size: 14 residues. The V gene's germline CDR1 is SGHTA and CDR2 FQGNSA. This CDR3 is CASRPTGGDYGYTF. The CDR3 DNA sequence: TGTGCCAGCAGACCTACAGGGGGCGACTATGGCTACACCTTC.

This clonotype was picked up many times. V and J are TRBV4-2 and TRBJ1-6; 9 bases match TRBD1. The CDR3 length is 16 residues. Germline V CDR1 and CDR2: LGHNA, YNFKEQ. The V gene end was trimmed by 2 bases and the J gene end by 8 bases; junction bases not matched to a gene: 7. In nucleotides, the CDR3 is TGTGCCAGCAGCCAAAAAACCGGGACAGGGCATTCACCCCTCCACTTT. Encoded protein: CASSQKTGTGHSPLHF.

J is TRBJ1-2 and V is TRBV7-9; 7 nucleotides line up with TRBD1. The J segment lost 2 bases and the V segment lost 4 bases, leaving 7 bases of the junction unmatched. CDR3 length: 15 amino acids. The germline V gene encodes CDR1 SEHNR and CDR2 FQNEAQ (reference sequence). The CDR3 nucleotides read TGTGCCAGCAGCTCCCCTGGGGGACAGAACTATGGCTACACCTTC. As protein: CASSSPGGQNYGYTF.

This clonotype was found many times. V and J are TRBV11-1 and TRBJ1-6; 10 positions match TRBD1. The CDR3 totals 15 residues. V trimming: 3 bases; J trimming: 7 bases; junction bases outside the gene matches: 3. Germline CDR1 reads SGHAT; CDR2 reads FQDESV (reference sequence). Here the CDR3 reads CASSLGQGRNSPLHF. In DNA form, the CDR3 reads TGTGCCAGCAGCTTGGGACAGGGGCGGAATTCACCCCTCCACTTT.

By proportion, this clonotype is medium-sized. The chain recombines TRBV5-1 with TRBJ1-1, with D maybe TRBD1 (6 bases). The ends were cut back, 4 bases at V and 4 bases at J, with 17 bases in the middle. This CDR3 spans 15 amino acids. CDR1 is SGHRS, CDR2 YFSETQ, per germline. CDR3 in amino acids: CASSRKSTGSTEAFF. CDR3 in DNA: TGCGCCAGCAGCCGCAAGTCCACAGGGAGCACTGAAGCTTTCTTT.

This clonotype showed up just a few times. The J gene is TRBJ2-3, the V gene TRBV3-1; no firm D call. V lost 2 bases and J 1 base, leaving 13 bases between the germline ends. This CDR3 is built from 16 residues. CDR1 and CDR2 from the germline V gene are LGHDT and YNNKEL (reference sequence). CDR3 protein: CASSQPVGPRTDTQYF. The CDR3 region has the DNA TGTGCCAGCAGCCAACCTGTGGGCCCCCGCACAGATACGCAGTATTTT.

This clonotype was seen only once. A junction end diverges from the germline sequence, so it may reflect a read error. V and J are TRBV7-3 and TRBJ2-7, with D possibly TRBD1 on 5 matching bases. This CDR3 region has 13 residues. Germline V gene sequence: CDR1 SGHTA, CDR2 FQGTGA. The CDR3 nucleotides are TGTGCCGGCAGCTTAAGGGGTACCTACGAGCAGTACTTC. It translates to CAGSLRGTYEQYF.

This clonotype has only a few counts. V gene TRBV3-1 combines with J gene TRBJ2-2; 9 bases map to TRBD2. Germline V gives CDR1 LGHDT, CDR2 YNNKEL (reference sequence). The V and J ends lost 3 bases and 0 bases, in that order; junction bases with no gene match: 8. The CDR3 consists of 18 residues. CDR3 sequence (DNA): TGTGCCAGCAGCCAGCCCCTTGCGGGGGGGCCGAACACCGGGGAGCTGTTTTTT. It yields the protein CASSQPLAGGPNTGELFF.

This clonotype was recorded at least ten times. The rearrangement uses TRBV29-1 and TRBJ1-5; maybe TRBD1 (5 bases). Germline V gene sequence: CDR1 SQVTM, CDR2 ANQGSEA. V was pared by 0 bases and J by 9 bases, with 24 bases between. This CDR3 comprises 17 residues. The CDR3 spells CSVEDVPTALRPWPQHF. The CDR3 bases are TGCAGCGTTGAAGATGTTCCGACAGCCTTAAGGCCGTGGCCCCAGCATTTT.

The chain carries TRBV20-1 and TRBJ1-3, with D maybe TRBD1 (5 bases). The V and J ends lost 2 bases and 3 bases respectively, with 17 bases between them. CDR1 is DFQATT and CDR2 is SNEGSKA in the germline V gene (reference sequence). The CDR3 loop spans 16 amino acids. The CDR3 reads CSARLGGEYGGNTIYF. CDR3 bases: TGCAGTGCTAGACTGGGGGGGGAGTATGGTGGAAACACCATATATTTT.

This sequence joins TRBV4-3 and TRBJ2-1; weak D call: TRBD1 (5 bases). The germline gives CDR1 LGHNA, CDR2 YSLEER. Trimming shortened V by 4 bases and J by 7 bases, and 8 bases separated the two germline ends. The length of the CDR3 is 12 residues. In DNA form, the CDR3 reads TGCGCCAGCAGCCGCCAGGGAAATGAGCAGTTCTTC. Protein product: CASSRQGNEQFF.

This clonotype was seen repeatedly, ten times or more. The chain has TRBV6-1 and TRBJ1-1, with D tentatively TRBD1 (5 bases). CDR3 size: 14 residues. Trimming shortened V by 6 bases and J by 1 base, and 12 bases separated the two germline ends. Germline loops: CDR1 MNHNS, CDR2 SASEGT. CDR3 region: CASSSPGGNTEAFF. The CDR3 coding sequence is TGTGCCAGCAGCTCCCCCGGGGGGAACACTGAAGCTTTCTTT.